These 3 T cell receptor beta chains originate from one sample sequenced in a study of shared clonotypes between healthy human individuals. Terminally differentiated effector memory CD45RA+ cells were excluded by CCR7 positive selection of CD45RO-negative cells. Sequencing was performed with immunoSEQ multiplex PCR; in TCRdb, only in-frame clones are kept and a portion is missing. The sample holds some 740,000 clones; about 91% are singletons and the top ten take less than 25%. Sample: naive CD8+ T cells sorted from blood. The source is a man aged 25 to 40 in good health.

The chain links TRBV11-3 to TRBJ2-1; 7 bases line up with TRBD1. CDR3 length: 13 residues. V trimming: 4 bases; J trimming: 9 bases; junction bases outside the gene matches: 6. Germline V gives CDR1 SGHNT, CDR2 YENEEA. The CDR3 loop reads CASSYGTASEQFF. The CDR3 coding sequence is TGTGCCAGCAGCTACGGGACAGCGAGTGAGCAGTTCTTC.

The chain is built from TRBV28 and TRBJ2-7; tentative D call: TRBD2 (6 bases). Trimming removed 10 bases at V and 2 bases at J, with 12 bases between. The germline gives CDR1 MDHEN, CDR2 SYDVKM. The CDR3 covers 12 residues. CDR3 sequence reads: CATAGLTYEQYF. In DNA, the CDR3 is TGTGCCACCGCGGGACTTACCTACGAGCAGTACTTC.

This rearrangement joins TRBV4-1 to TRBJ2-7; unclear D gene. Germline loops: CDR1 MGHRA, CDR2 YSYEKL. V lost 1 base to trimming and J lost 3 bases, with 7 bases between them. This CDR3 region has 13 residues. This chain's CDR3 is CASSQAANYEQYF. The DNA for the CDR3 is TGCGCCAGCAGCCAAGCCGCTAACTACGAGCAGTACTTC.